Listed below are T cell receptor beta chains from one sample, sequenced in a study of prognosis after radiotherapy for stage I lung cancer. TCRdb called the multiplex PCR reads again in MiXCR, with one record for every CDR3 protein. The sample holds 15,000 to 25,000 distinct CDR3 sequences, around 24% seen once. The starting material was PBMCs, obtained before or after stereotactic body radiation therapy (not recorded which). These receptors were collected from a donor of 50 years or more with non-small cell lung cancer. Both conserved end residues are part of each CDR3. The order of the fields is J gene, V gene, D gene, clone size, CDR3 protein, CDR3 DNA. D genes are given only for firm matches. Part of the rows lack a size; the others show once, few, many or a class for expanded clones.

TRBJ1-2,TRBV7-2,NA,many,CASSEMWAHYGYTF,TGTGCCAGCAGCGAAATGTGGGCCCACTATGGCTACACCTTC
TRBJ1-1,TRBV5-1,TRBD1,many,CASSVRQGKSTEAFF,TGCGCCAGCAGCGTCAGACAGGGGAAGAGCACTGAAGCTTTCTTT
TRBJ2-3,TRBV7-9,NA,NA,CASSLGGPRPGPVVADTQYF,TGTGCCAGCAGCTTAGGTGGTCCAAGGCCGGGACCAGTAGTGGCAGATACGCAGTATTTT
TRBJ2-7,TRBV20-1,NA,many,CSARGDITYEQYF,TGCAGTGCTAGAGGGGACATTACCTACGAGCAGTACTTC
TRBJ1-6,TRBV6-5,NA,many,CASSYSGTWSPLHF,TGTGCCAGCAGTTACTCAGGGACGTGGTCACCCCTCCACTTT
TRBJ2-6,TRBV19,NA,many,CASSLSAAANVLTF,TGTGCCAGTAGTCTATCGGCAGCGGCCAACGTCCTGACTTTC
TRBJ1-2,TRBV5-6,NA,many,CASSLMDYGYTF,TGTGCCAGCAGCTTGATGGACTATGGCTACACCTTC
TRBJ2-5,TRBV20-1,NA,many,CSARGTGSLETQYF,TGCAGTGCTAGGGGCACAGGGTCCCTAGAGACCCAGTACTTC
TRBJ2-2,TRBV7-2,TRBD2,NA,CASSASGRAGGELFF,TGTGCCAGCTCCGCGAGCGGGAGGGCCGGCGGGGAGCTGTTTTTT
TRBJ1-5,TRBV20-1,TRBD1,many,CSARDREWQPQHF,TGCAGTGCTAGGGACAGGGAGTGGCAGCCCCAGCATTTT
TRBJ2-7,TRBV20-1,NA,many,CSAIQSQWGEQYF,TGCAGTGCTATACAGAGTCAGTGGGGAGAGCAGTACTTC
TRBJ1-5,TRBV11-2,NA,many,CASSLTGRSNQPQHF,TGTGCCAGCAGCTTAACAGGTCGTAGCAATCAGCCCCAGCATTTT
TRBJ2-7,TRBV20-1,TRBD2,NA,CSATGTSGREGLFVAYEQYF,TGCAGTGCTACGGGGACTAGCGGGAGAGAAGGTCTTTTCGTGGCCTACGAGCAGTACTTC
TRBJ2-3,TRBV7-6,NA,many,CASSFGQGPDTQYF,TGTGCCAGCAGCTTTGGTCAGGGGCCAGATACGCAGTATTTT
TRBJ2-3,TRBV7-8,NA,many,CASSHKGRWGTDTQYF,TGTGCCAGCAGCCATAAGGGGAGATGGGGCACAGATACGCAGTATTTT
TRBJ2-2,TRBV7-9,NA,NA,CASSSRGSMNRERAGELFF,TGTGCCAGCAGCTCAAGGGGGTCAATGAATAGGGAGAGGGCCGGGGAGCTGTTTTTT
TRBJ2-7,TRBV6-1,NA,many,CASSQTGPEREQYF,TGTGCCAGCAGCCAGACCGGGCCTGAGAGGGAGCAGTACTTC
TRBJ1-2,TRBV6-9,NA,NA,CASSSPEHPGVYTF,TGTGCCAGCAGTTCGCCAGAGCATCCTGGTGTCTACACCTTC
TRBJ2-2,TRBV4-3,NA,many,CASSQGFGNTGELFF,TGCGCCAGCAGCCAAGGTTTTGGGAACACCGGGGAGCTGTTTTTT
TRBJ2-6,TRBV20-1,NA,many,CSATSPHSNSGANVLTF,TGCAGTGCTACCTCGCCGCATTCTAACTCTGGGGCCAACGTCCTGACTTTC
TRBJ1-1,TRBV9,NA,many,CASSRRMNTEAFF,TGTGCCAGCAGCCGAAGGATGAACACTGAAGCTTTCTTT
TRBJ1-2,TRBV15,NA,many,CATSTTENYGYTF,TGTGCCACCAGCACAACGGAAAACTATGGCTACACCTTC
TRBJ2-1,TRBV5-6,TRBD2,many,CASSSGSGYNEQFF,TGTGCCAGCAGTAGCGGGAGTGGCTACAATGAGCAGTTCTTC
TRBJ1-2,TRBV9,NA,many,CASSAQGYGYTF,TGTGCCAGCAGCGCACAGGGATATGGCTACACCTTC
TRBJ2-7,TRBV6-1,NA,many,CASSEGTHYEQYF,TGTGCCAGCAGTGAAGGGACACACTACGAGCAGTACTTC
TRBJ2-7,TRBV7-2,TRBD1,NA,CASRLGTGKLYEQYF,TGTGCCAGCAGATTAGGGACAGGGAAACTTTACGAGCAGTACTTC
TRBJ2-7,TRBV6-5,NA,few,CASSLYRADYGQYF,TGTGCCAGCAGTTTATACAGGGCTGACTACGGGCAGTACTTC
TRBJ2-2,TRBV7-9,TRBD2,NA,CASSWTSVSAVELFF,TGTGCCAGCTCCTGGACTAGCGTGAGTGCCGTGGAGCTGTTTTTT